The next 23 T cell receptor beta chains were all read from a single sample in a study of CD4+ T cells in melanoma. Sequencing was performed with immunoSEQ multiplex PCR; in TCRdb, only in-frame clones are kept and a portion is missing. The sample contains fewer than 55,000 clones, 89% of which appear only once. Sequences were obtained from peripheral blood. These receptors were taken from a human donor with melanoma.

In this sample, this clone turned up a few times. The rearrangement uses TRBV7-9 and TRBJ2-4; 7 nucleotides align to TRBD2. Germline CDR1 SEHNR, CDR2 FQNEAQ (reference sequence). CDR3 length: 14 residues. Trimming at V came to 1 base and at J to 7 bases, leaving 4 bases not matched to a gene. The CDR3 region has the DNA TGTGCCAGCAGCTTAGACGCGGGGGTCAACATTCAGTACTTC. Protein product: CASSLDAGVNIQYF.

The V call is TRBV7-6, the J call TRBJ2-7, with D unresolved. The germline V and J ends were trimmed by 1 base and 0 bases, with 7 bases remaining between them. This CDR3 has 14 residues. CDR1 and CDR2 from the germline V gene are SGHVS and FNYEAQ. The CDR3 reads CASSLGGNSYEQYF. As DNA, the CDR3 is TGTGCCAGCAGCTTAGGGGGTAACTCCTACGAGCAGTACTTC.

Regarding this clone: Other DNA sequences in the same sample also yield this CDR3. CDR3 nucleotides: TGTGCCAGCAGCTTAGGCGGGAACACTGAAGCTTTCTTT. It encodes CASSLGGNTEAFF. This chain uses TRBV13 with TRBJ1-1; D unresolved. The V end was cut by 0 bases, the J end by 1 base, with 3 bases between. The CDR3 sequence is 13 residues long. The germline CDR1 and CDR2 sequences are PRHDT and FYEKMQ (reference sequence).

The rearrangement uses TRBV7-2 and TRBJ2-1, with TRBD2 matching over 11 bases. The V segment lost 2 bases and the J segment 6 bases; nucleotides outside the gene matches: 0. CDR1 is SGHTA and CDR2 is FQGNSA in the germline V gene. The CDR3 runs 14 residues. The CDR3 loop reads CASSLLAGGNEQFF. Written as DNA, the CDR3 is TGTGCCAGCAGCTTACTAGCGGGGGGCAATGAGCAGTTCTTC.

The chain couples TRBV11-2 to TRBJ2-3; 13 bases agree with TRBD2. The CDR3 has 15 residues. Germline values: CDR1 SGHAT, CDR2 FQNNGV. The J segment lost 6 bases and the V segment lost 3 bases, leaving 3 bases of the junction unmatched. The CDR3 region has the DNA TGTGCCAGCAGCTTGGGACTAGCGGGGCCCGATACGCAGTATTTT. Protein: CASSLGLAGPDTQYF.

The genes are TRBV7-9 and TRBJ1-5; 8 nucleotides agree with TRBD1. This CDR3 region has 15 residues. V dropped 1 base and J dropped 6; count of bases not matched to a gene: 5. In germline, CDR1 is SEHNR, CDR2 FQNEAQ (reference sequence). The CDR3 is CASSLGQGLGQPQHF. In DNA form, the CDR3 reads TGTGCCAGCAGCTTAGGACAGGGGCTTGGTCAGCCCCAGCATTTT.

V is TRBV30 and J is TRBJ2-5, with D perhaps TRBD1 or TRBD2 (5 bases each). V shed 4 bases and J shed 4 bases, with 16 bases lying between them. CDR1 and CDR2 from the germline V gene are GTSNPN and SVGIG (reference sequence). There are 14 residues in the CDR3. CDR3 nucleotide sequence: TGTGCCTGGAAAGGGACGTCTTTACTAGAGACCCAGTACTTC. The encoded protein is CAWKGTSLLETQYF. The full variable domain, in which reference TRBV30 and TRBJ2-5 provide the parts outside the CDR3, is SQTIHQWPATLVQPVGSPLSLECTVEGTSNPNLYWYRQAAGRGLQLLFYSVGIGQISSEVPQNLSASRPQDRQFILSSKKLLLSDSGFYLCAWKGTSLLETQYFGPGTRLLVL.

The chain joins TRBV5-1 to TRBJ1-1, with D possibly matching TRBD1 (5 bases). Germline V gives CDR1 SGHRS, CDR2 YFSETQ. Trimming shortened V by 3 bases and J by 5 bases, and 14 bases separated the two germline ends. CDR3 size: 14 residues. The CDR3 is CASSSPGGGTEAFF. The CDR3 region has the DNA TGCGCCAGCAGCTCCCCGGGGGGTGGGACTGAAGCTTTCTTT.

V gene TRBV9 combines with J gene TRBJ1-6, with 7 bases fitting TRBD1. From germline, CDR1 is SGDLS and CDR2 YYNGEE. J gave up 5 bases and V 7 bases, and 6 bases lay outside the gene matches. This CDR3 has 14 residues. CDR3 amino acids: CASQQGLDNSPLHF. Here the CDR3 DNA reads TGTGCCAGCCAACAGGGGCTAGATAATTCACCCCTCCACTTT.

V usage is TRBV5-6 and J usage is TRBJ1-1; 7 nucleotides line up with TRBD1. The CDR3 consists of 13 residues. V lost 4 bases and J lost 4; bases outside the gene matches: 4. CDR1 is SGHDT and CDR2 is YYEEEE in the germline V gene. The CDR3 protein is CASSRGQSTEAFF. The DNA for the CDR3 is TGTGCCAGCAGCCGGGGACAGTCCACTGAAGCTTTCTTT.

The rearrangement links TRBV5-1 to TRBJ2-7; D call uncertain. The germline V and J ends were trimmed by 0 bases and 3 bases, with 7 bases remaining between them. CDR3 length equals 13 residues. From germline, CDR1 is SGHRS and CDR2 YFSETQ. CDR3 sequence reads: CASSLAGVYEQYF. In DNA, the CDR3 is TGCGCCAGCAGCTTGGCTGGGGTCTACGAGCAGTACTTC.

The rearrangement links TRBV6-5 to TRBJ2-5, with D perhaps being TRBD1 or TRBD2 (5 bases each). CDR1 is MNHEY, CDR2 SVGAGI, per germline. V lost 1 base to trimming and J lost 1 base, with 7 bases between them. The CDR3 loop spans 14 amino acids. The CDR3 region is CASSYFGAQETQYF. CDR3 DNA sequence: TGTGCCAGCAGTTACTTCGGGGCCCAAGAGACCCAGTACTTC.

The chain links TRBV6-5 to TRBJ2-7; TRBD2 matches at 7 bases. After removal of 8 bases from V and 3 bases from J, the junction contained 7 bases not matched to a gene. The CDR3 extends over 13 amino acids. The germline CDR1 and CDR2 sequences are MNHEY and SVGAGI. The CDR3 sequence: CASGRGSDYEQYF. The CDR3 coding sequence is TGTGCCAGCGGGCGGGGGTCAGACTACGAGCAGTACTTC.

The chain recombines TRBV10-3 with TRBJ2-7; TRBD2 matches at 12 bases. V gave up 9 bases and J gave up 4 bases; unmatched junction bases: 7. Per the germline V gene, CDR1 is ENHRY and CDR2 is SYGVKD. The CDR3 extends over 14 amino acids. The CDR3 sequence: CAISRTSGEYEQYF. The CDR3 DNA reads TGTGCCATTTCCAGGACTAGCGGGGAATACGAGCAGTACTTC.

Notes on this clone: One junction end disagrees with the germline gene, perhaps due to a read error. V is TRBV5-1 and J is TRBJ2-7, with TRBD2 as a possible D gene (6 bases). Germline V gene sequence: CDR1 SGHRS, CDR2 YFSETQ. This CDR3 contains 14 residues. CDR3 residues: CASSLGGFAYEQYF. CDR3 sequence (DNA): TGCGCCAGCAGTTTGGGAGGTTTCGCCTACGAGCAGTACTTC.

This clone was recorded once. This rearrangement joins TRBV30 to TRBJ2-2, with no clear D. The CDR3 is made up of 11 amino acids. V was shortened by 1 base and J by 6 bases, with 3 bases between the two germline ends. Germline lookup yields CDR1 GTSNPN and CDR2 SVGIG (reference sequence). The CDR3 sequence: CAWSAAGELFF. The DNA of the CDR3 is TGTGCCTGGAGTGCCGCCGGGGAGCTGTTTTTT.

This chain uses TRBV7-6 with TRBJ1-5; D is uncertain. Germline CDR1 SGHVS, CDR2 FNYEAQ. The V and J ends lost 3 bases and 4 bases respectively, with 7 bases between them. The CDR3 has 13 amino acids. CDR3 in amino acids: CASSFGENQPQHF. In DNA form, the CDR3 reads TGTGCCAGCAGCTTCGGAGAAAATCAGCCCCAGCATTTT.

The rearrangement joins TRBV11-1 to TRBJ2-5, with 11 bases aligning to TRBD2. The DNA end is more similar to TRBJ2-7, so the J call may be wrong. The CDR3 extends over 15 amino acids. Germline assignment: CDR1 SGHAT and CDR2 FQDESV (reference sequence). The CDR3 region is CASSLEASGGYEQYF. In DNA, the CDR3 is TGTGCCAGCAGCTTAGAAGCTAGCGGGGGGTACGAGCAGTACTTC.

V is TRBV10-3 and J is TRBJ2-1, with TRBD2 matching 8 bases. Looked up from germline, CDR1 is ENHRY and CDR2 is SYGVKD. The CDR3 totals 14 residues. V lost 4 bases to trimming and J lost 6 bases; unmatched junction nucleotides: 5. CDR3 loop: CAISVSGEFNEQFF. The CDR3 DNA follows: TGTGCCATCAGTGTTAGCGGGGAATTCAATGAGCAGTTCTTC.

The chain links TRBV28 to TRBJ1-5; D is undetermined. The CDR3 is 12 amino acids. The V gene's germline CDR1 is MDHEN and CDR2 SYDVKM. CDR3 in DNA: TGTGCAGGAGCTAGGGGCAATCAGCCCCAGCATTTT. It encodes CAGARGNQPQHF.

V gene TRBV5-4 combines with J gene TRBJ2-7; D might be TRBD1 (8 bases). The CDR3 spans 13 residues. Germline V gives CDR1 SGHNT, CDR2 YYREEE (reference sequence). The V end lost 4 bases, the J end lost 4 bases, and 12 bases lay between the germline ends. The CDR3 sequence: CASSKQGGYEQYF. In DNA, the CDR3 is TGTGCCAGCAGCAAACAGGGGGGGTACGAGCAGTACTTC.

This clone was detected only a few times. This sequence joins TRBV6-6 and TRBJ1-1; D gene unclear. V lost 0 bases to trimming and J lost 4 bases, with 6 bases between them. The CDR3 has 13 amino acids. Germline CDR1 reads MNHNY; CDR2 reads SVGAGI (reference sequence). The CDR3 spells CASSYSDSTEAFF. CDR3 nucleotide sequence: TGTGCCAGCAGTTACTCGGATAGCACTGAAGCTTTCTTT.

J is TRBJ1-5 and V is TRBV7-2, with D possibly being TRBD1 (6 bases). V was pared by 5 bases and J by 8 bases, with 22 bases between. This CDR3 spans 16 amino acids. CDR1 is SGHTA, CDR2 FQGNSA, per germline. In DNA, the CDR3 is TGTGCCAGCAGCCCTAATCCGGGACAAAGATCGGAGCCCCAGCATTTT. Amino acid sequence: CASSPNPGQRSEPQHF. The full variable domain, in which reference TRBV7-2 and TRBJ1-5 provide the parts outside the CDR3, is GAGVSQSPSNKVTEKGKDVELRCDPISGHTALYWYRQSLGQGLEFLIYFQGNSAPDKSGLPSDRFSAERTGGSVSTLTIQRTQQEDSAVYLCASSPNPGQRSEPQHFGDGTRLSIL.